The next 19 T cell receptor beta chains were all read from a single sample in a study of blood T cell repertoires in COVID-19. Some clones are missing from TCRdb's copy, which holds only in-frame ones; the method was immunoSEQ multiplex PCR. The sample holds roughly 250,000 clones; nearly 85% are singletons and the top ten take roughly 8.6%. The source material was peripheral blood. The receptors were sampled from a human donor in a cohort sampled during active COVID-19.

This chain's CDR3 is CASSILGGAEYYEQYF. DNA of the CDR3: TGTGCCAGTAGTATTTTGGGAGGGGCAGAATACTACGAGCAGTACTTC. This rearrangement joins TRBV19 to TRBJ2-7; 7 positions agree with TRBD2. Unmatched junction bases numbered 11, after V lost 3 bases and J lost 3 bases. This CDR3 is built from 16 residues. Germline assignment: CDR1 LNHDA and CDR2 SQIVND (reference sequence).

V gene TRBV7-2 combines with J gene TRBJ2-1; 8 nucleotides match TRBD2. V dropped 2 bases and J dropped 2; count of bases not matched to a gene: 11. There are 18 residues in the CDR3. CDR1 and CDR2 from the germline V gene are SGHTA and FQGNSA. The CDR3 coding sequence is TGTGCCAGCAGCTTATCCTCCTCGGCGGGGGGCCCCTACAATGAGCAGTTCTTC. It translates to CASSLSSSAGGPYNEQFF.

This chain's CDR3 is CASSLGLAATNTGELFF. DNA for the CDR3: TGTGCCAGCAGCCTGGGCCTAGCGGCCACGAACACCGGGGAGCTGTTTTTT. V is TRBV5-8 and J is TRBJ2-2, with 7 bases identical to TRBD2. J was trimmed by 0 bases and V by 4 bases; bases with no gene match: 9. This CDR3 region has 17 residues. In germline, CDR1 is SGHTS, CDR2 YDEGEE.

The gene calls are TRBV7-2 and TRBJ1-1; D is possibly TRBD1 (6 bases). V dropped 0 bases and J dropped 11 bases, with 13 bases sitting between them. Per germline, CDR1 SGHTA and CDR2 FQGNSA. This CDR3 is built from 13 residues. The CDR3 DNA sequence: TGTGCCAGCAGCTTAGCGGCCAGGGGAGTCGCTTTCTTT. This translates into CASSLAARGVAFF.

The CDR3 region is CASSPLNEKLFF. The CDR3 nucleotides are TGTGCCAGCAGTCCACTAAATGAAAAACTGTTTTTT. The J gene is TRBJ1-4, the V gene TRBV28, with D unclear. V was clipped by 5 bases and J by 5 bases, with 6 bases between them. The germline CDR1 and CDR2 sequences are MDHEN and SYDVKM. The CDR3 sequence is 12 residues long.

The gene calls are TRBV7-3 and TRBJ2-6, with 11 positions matching TRBD2. The CDR3 covers 18 residues. Germline V lookup: CDR1 SGHTA, CDR2 FQGTGA. V lost 1 base, J lost 1 base, and 3 bases stayed unmatched. The CDR3 DNA reads as TGTGCCAGCAGCTTAAATGGACTAGCGGGTTCTGGGGCCAACGTCCTGACTTTC. This encodes CASSLNGLAGSGANVLTF.

There are a few counts of this clone. This chain joins TRBV2 and TRBJ2-7; TRBD1 aligns across 8 bases. This CDR3 comprises 14 residues. Germline V gene data show CDR1 as SNHLY and CDR2 as FYNNEI. Unmatched junction bases numbered 10, after V lost 8 bases and J lost 4 bases. CDR3: CASLQGQGSYEQYF. The DNA for the CDR3 is TGTGCCAGCTTACAAGGACAGGGTAGTTACGAGCAGTACTTC.

This sequence joins TRBV3-1 (or the pseudogene TRBV3-2) and TRBJ2-1; 14 nucleotides match TRBD2. V dropped 5 bases and J dropped 9; count of bases not matched to a gene: 6. This CDR3 region has 15 residues. Germline V gene data show CDR1 as LGHDT and CDR2 as YNNKEL (reference sequence). This CDR3 is CASSGGLAGAVEQFF. CDR3 coding DNA: TGTGCCAGCAGCGGGGGACTAGCGGGAGCCGTTGAGCAGTTCTTC.

The chain couples TRBV13 to TRBJ2-1; TRBD1 might be the D (7 bases). CDR1 PRHDT and CDR2 FYEKMQ come from the germline V gene (reference sequence). The CDR3 loop spans 14 amino acids. With 5 bases removed from V and 6 bases from J, the gap between germline ends came to 14 bases. CDR3 residues: CASSRGTAANEQFF. The CDR3 nucleotides are TGTGCCAGCAGCCGGGGGACAGCGGCCAATGAGCAGTTCTTC.

This sequence joins TRBV6-5 and TRBJ1-2, with D unclear. V gave up 5 bases and J gave up 0 bases, with 13 bases separating them. The CDR3 runs to 15 residues. The germline gives CDR1 MNHEY, CDR2 SVGAGI. CDR3 loop: CASSIGPEANYGYTF. The CDR3 region has the DNA TGTGCCAGCAGTATCGGTCCTGAAGCTAACTATGGCTACACCTTC.

The chain carries TRBV19 and TRBJ1-1; D not resolved. CDR3 size: 13 residues. The germline V gene encodes CDR1 LNHDA and CDR2 SQIVND (reference sequence). The V gene lost 4 bases and the J gene lost 2 bases, with 8 bases spanning the gap. The DNA for the CDR3 is TGTGCCAGTAGTACACTAAGTAACACTGAAGCTTTCTTT. The encoded protein is CASSTLSNTEAFF.

The chain links TRBV4-1 to TRBJ2-2; D is unresolved. The germline V gene has CDR1 MGHRA and CDR2 YSYEKL. The CDR3 runs to 15 residues. Trimming left V 4 bases short and J 1 base short, with 10 bases between. The CDR3 coding sequence is TGCGCCAGCAGCCTGAGATCAATGAACACCGGGGAGCTGTTTTTT. It translates to CASSLRSMNTGELFF.

This clone was seen repeatedly, ten times or more. This chain uses TRBV19 with TRBJ1-5; weak D call: TRBD1 (6 bases). Germline V gene data show CDR1 as LNHDA and CDR2 as SQIVND (reference sequence). Trimming took off 6 bases at V and 6 bases at J, with 21 bases between the two ends. The CDR3 totals 16 residues. The CDR3 reads CASRHPWAGAGQPQHF. CDR3 in DNA: TGTGCCAGTAGGCACCCCTGGGCAGGGGCAGGTCAGCCCCAGCATTTT.

The sample holds one count of this clone. The V and J genes are TRBV19 and TRBJ2-5; 10 bases fit TRBD1. The length of the CDR3 is 16 residues. From germline, CDR1 is LNHDA and CDR2 SQIVND (reference sequence). The J segment lost 4 bases and the V segment lost 6 bases, leaving 11 bases of the junction unmatched. Written as DNA, the CDR3 is TGTGCCAGTAGGGAAAGCGGGACAGGGGAGGCAGAGACCCAGTACTTC. Translating it yields CASRESGTGEAETQYF.

The rearrangement links TRBV5-5 to TRBJ2-7; TRBD2 aligns across 11 bases. The CDR3 length is 15 residues. CDR1 and CDR2 from the germline V gene are SGHKS and YYEKEE (reference sequence). With V trimmed by 4 bases and J by 0 bases, 3 bases remained unmatched. The CDR3 is CASSPTSGSSYEQYF. The CDR3 coding sequence is TGTGCCAGCAGCCCCACTAGCGGGAGCTCCTACGAGCAGTACTTC.

The V call is TRBV28, the J call TRBJ2-3; TRBD1 might be the D (6 bases). The germline V gene encodes CDR1 MDHEN and CDR2 SYDVKM. This CDR3 has 15 residues. Trimming pared 2 bases from V and 3 bases from J, leaving 12 bases between. The CDR3 DNA follows: TGTGCCAGCAGTTTAAAGGGGGACGCGACAGATACGCAGTATTTT. This sequence encodes CASSLKGDATDTQYF. The full variable domain, its missing parts supplied by reference TRBV28 and TRBJ2-3, is DVKVTQSSRYLVKRTGEKVFLECVQDMDHENMFWYRQDPGLGLRLIYFSYDVKMKEKGDIPEGYSVSREKKERFSLILESASTNQTSMYLCASSLKGDATDTQYFGPGTRLTVL.

The chain combines TRBV6-5 with TRBJ1-5; TRBD1 agrees at 7 bases. V gave up 4 bases and J gave up 4 bases; unmatched junction bases: 4. Germline lookup yields CDR1 MNHEY and CDR2 SVGAGI. The CDR3 is made up of 14 amino acids. CDR3 residues: CASSSRGVNQPQHF. CDR3 nucleotides: TGTGCCAGCAGTTCCAGGGGGGTGAATCAGCCCCAGCATTTT.

The genes are TRBV21-1 and TRBJ1-6; the table's D call TRBD1 went unverified against the DNA. TRBV21-1 is listed as a pseudogene. The CDR3 has 19 residues. The CDR3 nucleotides read TGTGCCAGCAGTCCAGTTACAGGGGTGATCAGATCCTATAATTCACCCCTCCACTTT. This translates into CASSPVTGVIRSYNSPLHF.

The rearrangement uses TRBV21-1 and TRBJ2-1; whether TRBD2, the table's D call, matches the DNA was not checked. TRBV21-1 has pseudogene status. The CDR3 spans 17 residues. CDR3 region: CASSKVGGAGTYNEQFF. In nucleotides, the CDR3 is TGTGCCAGCAGCAAAGTCGGGGGAGCAGGGACCTACAATGAGCAGTTCTTC.